The TCR beta chain under discussion was sequenced for a study of T cell repertoires in cytomegalovirus infection (dated by TCRdb to between 2019 and 2020). In terms of the full investigation: Alongside well-studied HLA-B-restricted epitopes, the peptide stimulations were aimed at recently identified HLA-C-restricted CMV epitopes, whose presentation resists viral immunomodulation. The HLA type of each donor mattered for the analysis, because public TCR beta signatures pointed to carriage of CMV infection along with the matching HLA type. What the work shows at the level of the full study, not this receptor alone: Cumulative frequency of public TCR beta family members discriminated carriers of CMV infection plus the relevant HLA type in this cohort and an independent approximately 360-donor cohort. The ex vivo response was dominated by HLA-C-restricted CMV-specific TCR beta clonotypes, which also provided the single most frequent clonotype in two of eight donors.

The sample holds a few counts of this clonotype. Its antigen is currently not known. There are no base qualities to consult, and no much larger clone falls within one base. The CDR3 sequence holds 13 residues, the cysteine and phenylalanine included. Solely the CDR3 DNA is kept, with 39 bases framed from the first base. V loses 6 bases of germline sequence and J loses 4 bases, and the interval between the two ends is 12 bases. Explained via the paper, the treatment or condition label denotes: in vitro stimulation with specific CMV peptide epitopes to enrich CMV-specific T cells. Data came from an Illumina HiSeq 1500. TCRdb's own reprocessing of the public reads used fastp at Q25 and MiXCR and kept productive beta chains. Entries that share a CDR3 protein sequence are merged under the most common genes and DNA. The sample includes about a million distinct CDR3 sequences, with about 33% observed a single time. The ten top clones hold under 15% of the sample.

This chain joins TRBV12-3 or TRBV12-4 to TRBJ1-1, with the D gene uncertain. This TCR came from a human donor in good health (CMV status not recorded). Some clones in this sample may be carry-over from other donors' samples. The source was cultured CD8+ T cells from PBMCs, collected from culture after CMV antigen stimulation. CDR3 region: CASSLLASTEAFF. The nucleotide sequence is TGTGCCAGCAGCTTACTGGCGAGCACTGAAGCTTTCTTT.